This T cell receptor beta chain stems from a study of T cell responses to AZD1222 COVID-19 vaccine. Generated by immunoSEQ multiplex PCR, the TCRdb table keeps only in-frame clones and is missing some. The data hold 100,000 to 150,000 clones, with about 92% observed a single time. The CDR3 has 14 residues. The germline V gene encodes CDR1 SGHTA and CDR2 FQGNSA. Trimming took off 2 bases at V and 10 bases at J, with 12 bases between the two ends. The rearrangement links TRBV7-2 to TRBJ1-6; D uncertain. This TCR derives from an adult in good health. Sequences were derived from peripheral blood, sampled on day 0 of MenACWY control vaccination. CDR3 residues: CASSLSGLPSPLHF. Written as DNA, the CDR3 is TGTGCCAGCAGCTTAAGTGGGCTTCCCTCACCCCTCCACTTT.